What follows are 21 T cell receptor beta chains derived from one specimen sequenced in a study of cytomegalovirus exposure and HLA in healthy donors. Primers for the PCR totalled 60 Vbeta and 13 Jbeta. Sequenced by immunoSEQ multiplex PCR; TCRdb stores in-frame clones only, minus some. The sample holds about 97,000 clones, 75% to 80% seen once. What was sequenced was PBMCs. The source is a male donor in good health and CMV-seropositive.

This chain joins TRBV11-3 and TRBJ2-1; maybe TRBD1 (6 bases). CDR1 and CDR2 from the germline V gene are SGHNT and YENEEA. Trimming left V 6 bases short and J 0 bases short, with 15 bases between. The CDR3 loop spans 16 amino acids. The CDR3 reads CASSSQGGSSYNEQFF. The CDR3 nucleotides read TGTGCCAGCAGTTCCCAAGGGGGAAGCTCCTACAATGAGCAGTTCTTC.

The V call is TRBV27, the J call TRBJ2-1; 7 nucleotides align to TRBD2. In germline, CDR1 is MNHEY, CDR2 SMNVEV (reference sequence). The length of the CDR3 is 14 residues. V lost 5 bases and J lost 6; bases outside the gene matches: 7. The CDR3 nucleotides are TGTGCCAGCAGTCCGCCGGGACTACTCAATGAGCAGTTCTTC. This translates into CASSPPGLLNEQFF.

This clone was seen a handful of times. The rearrangement uses TRBV7-6 and TRBJ1-3; D is perhaps TRBD1 (6 bases). Trimming left V 5 bases short and J 6 bases short, with 14 bases between. The CDR3 totals 14 residues. Looked up from germline, CDR1 is SGHVS and CDR2 is FNYEAQ. The CDR3 is CASSTGDTKNTIYF. The CDR3 region has the DNA TGTGCCAGCAGCACCGGGGACACCAAAAACACCATATATTTT. Variable domain in full (rest from reference TRBV7-6 and TRBJ1-3): GAGVSQSPRYKVTKRGQDVALRCDPISGHVSLYWYRQALGQGPEFLTYFNYEAQQDKSGLPNDRFSAERPEGSISTLTIQRTEQRDSAMYRCASSTGDTKNTIYFGEGSWLTVV.

CDR3 sequence (DNA): TGTGCCAGCACCTTCACAGGGGGCGGAGGGGCCAACGTCCTGACTTTC. This translates into CASTFTGGGGANVLTF. This rearrangement joins TRBV28 to TRBJ2-6; 9 bases match TRBD1. The CDR3 totals 16 residues. V shed 7 bases, J shed 4 bases, and the junction held 8 bases outside the gene matches. Per the germline V gene, CDR1 is MDHEN and CDR2 is SYDVKM. The variable domain in full, completed from reference TRBV28 and TRBJ2-6, reads DVKVTQSSRYLVKRTGEKVFLECVQDMDHENMFWYRQDPGLGLRLIYFSYDVKMKEKGDIPEGYSVSREKKERFSLILESASTNQTSMYLCASTFTGGGGANVLTFGAGSRLTVL.

The rearrangement uses TRBV7-9 and TRBJ2-1; 11 bases fit TRBD1. This CDR3 region has 15 residues. V shed 5 bases and J 7 bases; nucleotides not matched to a gene: 7. Per germline, CDR1 SEHNR and CDR2 FQNEAQ (reference sequence). CDR3 in amino acids: CASSPLGQGANEQFF. The CDR3 nucleotides read TGTGCCAGCAGCCCCTTAGGACAGGGGGCGAATGAGCAGTTCTTC.

The rearrangement links TRBV7-6 to TRBJ2-1; D may be TRBD2 (6 bases). The CDR3 extends over 15 amino acids. V lost 4 bases and J 1 base, leaving 11 bases between the germline ends. CDR1 is SGHVS and CDR2 is FNYEAQ in the germline V gene. The CDR3 region has the DNA TGTGCCAGCAGCTCGACTAGTCTTTCCTACAATGAGCAGTTCTTC. This encodes CASSSTSLSYNEQFF.

This clone has more than one count but fewer than ten. The chain has TRBV7-2 and TRBJ1-2; D perhaps matches TRBD1 (6 bases). V was cut by 1 base and J by 7 bases, with 13 bases left in between. The CDR3 is 14 amino acids. Germline V lookup: CDR1 SGHTA, CDR2 FQGNSA. The CDR3 region is CASSLEGRGRGYTF. The CDR3 DNA reads TGTGCCAGCAGCTTAGAGGGCAGGGGCCGTGGCTACACCTTC.

The chain couples TRBV29-1 to TRBJ2-1; D is perhaps TRBD2 (6 bases). The CDR3 runs 12 residues. V was cut by 4 bases and J by 7 bases, with 11 bases left in between. Germline CDR1 SQVTM, CDR2 ANQGSEA. CDR3 sequence reads: CSVARGGNEQFF. DNA for the CDR3: TGCAGCGTTGCGCGGGGTGGAAATGAGCAGTTCTTC.

CDR3 sequence: CASSPGQGRGETQYF. The CDR3, as DNA: TGTGCCAGCAGTCCTGGACAGGGGAGGGGTGAGACCCAGTACTTC. The gene calls are TRBV28 and TRBJ2-5; 9 nucleotides line up with TRBD1. Germline trimming cut 5 bases from V and 5 bases from J; bases unmatched to any gene: 9. Per germline, CDR1 MDHEN and CDR2 SYDVKM. The length of the CDR3 is 15 residues.

The chain carries TRBV7-8 and TRBJ1-4; weak D call: TRBD1 (6 bases). The V end lost 1 base, the J end lost 11 bases, and 11 bases lay between the germline ends. The CDR3 length is 13 residues. Per the germline V gene, CDR1 is SGHVS and CDR2 is FQNEAQ. CDR3 residues: CASSLDRASKLFF. In nucleotides, the CDR3 is TGTGCCAGCAGCTTAGACAGGGCGTCCAAACTGTTTTTT. Combining the CDR3 with reference TRBV7-8 and TRBJ1-4 gives the whole variable domain GAGVSQSPRYKVAKRGQDVALRCDPISGHVSLFWYQQALGQGPEFLTYFQNEAQLDKSGLPSDRFFAERPEGSVSTLKIQRTQQEDSAVYLCASSLDRASKLFFGSGTQLSVL.

CDR3 nucleotides: TGTGCCACCAGTAATTGGGCGGGAGGGAGTTCCTACGAGCAGTACTTC. This encodes CATSNWAGGSSYEQYF. The chain uses TRBV15 and TRBJ2-7; 9 bases are shared with TRBD2. Germline CDR1 LNHNV, CDR2 YYDKDF (reference sequence). This CDR3 has 16 amino acids. The trim removed 6 bases at V and 1 base at J, leaving 10 bases unmatched. Full variable domain (remainder filled in from reference TRBV15 and TRBJ2-7): DAMVIQNPRYQVTQFGKPVTLSCSQTLNHNVMYWYQQKSSQAPKLLFHYYDKDFNNEADTPDNFQSRRPNTSFCFLDIRSPGLGDTAMYLCATSNWAGGSSYEQYFGPGTRLTVT.

V usage is TRBV28 and J usage is TRBJ2-7; D is ambiguous. Per germline, CDR1 MDHEN and CDR2 SYDVKM. This CDR3 region has 12 residues. The V gene lost 1 base and the J gene lost 3 bases, with 4 bases spanning the gap. The CDR3 loop reads CASSLSSYEQYF. The CDR3 coding sequence is TGTGCCAGCAGTTTATCTAGCTACGAGCAGTACTTC.

The chain uses TRBV5-1 and TRBJ2-1, with a weak D call TRBD1 (5 bases). The germline CDR1 and CDR2 sequences are SGHRS and YFSETQ. With 1 base removed from V and 0 bases from J, the gap between germline ends came to 11 bases. The CDR3 has 16 residues. The CDR3 reads CASSLQGSNSYNEQFF. The DNA of the CDR3 is TGCGCCAGCAGCTTGCAGGGCTCGAACTCCTACAATGAGCAGTTCTTC.

The chain joins TRBV6-1 to TRBJ1-5; D is unresolved. Germline CDR1 reads MNHNS; CDR2 reads SASEGT. This CDR3 has 14 amino acids. Deletions cut 8 bases from V and 2 bases from J, with 13 bases between. The CDR3 is CASAPGYGNQPQHF. DNA for the CDR3: TGTGCCAGCGCCCCCGGGTACGGCAATCAGCCCCAGCATTTT.

The J gene is TRBJ2-1, the V gene TRBV6-6; 7 nucleotides align to TRBD2. CDR3 length: 16 residues. CDR1 MNHNY and CDR2 SVGAGI come from the germline V gene (reference sequence). The V segment lost 7 bases and the J segment 5 bases; nucleotides outside the gene matches: 14. CDR3 coding DNA: TGTGCCAGCAACCAAGGACTTCGGACTAGAAACAATGAGCAGTTCTTC. Encoded protein: CASNQGLRTRNNEQFF.

This chain connects TRBV19 to TRBJ1-5; TRBD1 is a possible D gene (5 bases). This CDR3 is built from 12 residues. V lost 7 bases and J lost 6, with 10 bases in between. CDR1 and CDR2 from the germline V gene are LNHDA and SQIVND (reference sequence). For the CDR3, the DNA is TGTGCCAGTAACCAGGGAACTCAGCCCCAGCATTTT. It yields the protein CASNQGTQPQHF.

This rearrangement joins TRBV15 to TRBJ2-7; 8 bases align to TRBD2. CDR1 and CDR2 (germline): LNHNV, YYDKDF (reference sequence). The junction had 6 bases not matched to a gene; V was cut back by 1 base and J by 4 bases. The CDR3 is 15 amino acids. The CDR3 reads CATSRGGGREYEQYF. CDR3 nucleotides: TGTGCCACCAGCAGAGGCGGGGGGCGGGAGTACGAGCAGTACTTC.

The chain uses TRBV6-6 and TRBJ2-3; 7 bases agree with TRBD1. V lost 4 bases, J lost 1 base, and 8 bases stayed unmatched. The CDR3 is 16 residues long. Germline CDR1 reads MNHNY; CDR2 reads SVGAGI (reference sequence). The CDR3 is CASSFRQGTGTDTQYF. In DNA, the CDR3 is TGTGCCAGCAGTTTTCGACAGGGAACTGGCACAGATACGCAGTATTTT.

The chain joins TRBV2 to TRBJ2-2, with 8 bases identical to TRBD2. The CDR3 sequence is 14 residues long. V shed 6 bases and J 5 bases; nucleotides not matched to a gene: 5. Germline V lookup: CDR1 SNHLY, CDR2 FYNNEI. CDR3 sequence reads: CASRPGGGTGELFF. As DNA, the CDR3 is TGTGCCAGCAGACCGGGGGGGGGTACCGGGGAGCTGTTTTTT.

The chain joins TRBV4-3 to TRBJ1-2; D may be TRBD1 (6 bases). The CDR3 loop spans 15 amino acids. Per the germline V gene, CDR1 is LGHNA and CDR2 is YSLEER. The V end lost 1 base, the J end lost 8 bases, and 17 bases lay between the germline ends. The CDR3 loop reads CASSQAWANRDGYTF. The DNA of the CDR3 is TGCGCCAGCAGCCAAGCTTGGGCCAACAGGGACGGCTACACCTTC.

The count of this clone is one. The chain's CDR3 is CASSYIMTGVNNEQFF. CDR3 DNA: TGTGCCAGCAGTTATATAATGACAGGGGTCAACAATGAGCAGTTCTTC. This chain uses TRBV27 with TRBJ2-1, with TRBD1 identical over 8 bases. Germline V gene data show CDR1 as MNHEY and CDR2 as SMNVEV (reference sequence). This CDR3 spans 16 amino acids. The J segment lost 5 bases and the V segment lost 4 bases, leaving 10 bases of the junction unmatched.